These T cell receptor beta chains were read from a single sample in a study of blood T cell repertoires in COVID-19. Sequenced by immunoSEQ multiplex PCR; TCRdb stores in-frame clones only, minus some. The data hold about 250,000 clones, with approximately 85% observed a single time. Sequencing was done on a sample of peripheral blood. All receptors come from a woman aged 80 or older with COVID-19, enrolled during active disease. Both conserved end residues are part of each CDR3. The D gene is left open where the match is weak. Where a row states a size, it is once, few, many or the class of an expanded clone; other rows omit it.

j_gene,v_gene,d_gene,abundance,CDR3nt,CDR3aa
TRBJ1-1,TRBV11-3,NA,NA,TGTGCCAGCAGCTTCGGGAACACTGAAGCTTTCTTT,CASSFGNTEAFF
TRBJ2-2,TRBV18,NA,NA,TGTGCCAGCTCACCACCAGCCAGGGGCGCCGGGGAGCTGTTTTTT,CASSPPARGAGELFF
TRBJ2-3,TRBV27,NA,NA,TGTGCCAGCAGTCCAAGCACAGATACGCAGTATTTT,CASSPSTDTQYF
TRBJ1-6,TRBV28,TRBD1,NA,TGTGCCAGCAGACCTACACAGGGGAGCAATTCACCCCTCCACTTT,CASRPTQGSNSPLHF
TRBJ1-4,TRBV6-6,TRBD1,once,TGTGCCGTCCAGGGGGCCGGTGGTGAAAAACTGTTTTTT,CAVQGAGGEKLFF
TRBJ2-3,TRBV3-1/TRBV3-2,NA,NA,TGTGCCAGCAGCCTGTCGGGGTCCTTGTCAGATACGCAGTATTTT,CASSLSGSLSDTQYF
TRBJ2-4,TRBV27,TRBD2,NA,TGTGCCAGCAGTTTAGGTAGCGGGGGACAACCGTTCGGCATTCAGTACTTC,CASSLGSGGQPFGIQYF
TRBJ1-5,TRBV6-1,NA,NA,TGTGCCAGCAGTGAAGTGGTAGGACAGTTCGGGCCCCAGCATTTT,CASSEVVGQFGPQHF
TRBJ1-1,TRBV19,NA,once,TGTGCCAGTAGTATCTCAGGGGTGGTTGGCACTGAAGCTTTCTTT,CASSISGVVGTEAFF
TRBJ2-2,TRBV7-7,TRBD1,NA,TGTGCTAGCAGCTTGGGACAGGGAATCCCCGGGGAGCTGTTTTTT,CASSLGQGIPGELFF
TRBJ1-1,TRBV28,NA,NA,TGTGCCAGCAGTTCCTCTGGGCTAAAAGCTTTCTTT,CASSSSGLKAFF
TRBJ1-2,TRBV28,NA,once,TGTGCCAGCACAGTGGGGGCCTATGGCTACACCTTC,CASTVGAYGYTF
TRBJ2-1,TRBV7-7,TRBD2,NA,TGTGCCAGCAGCCACAGACTAGCGGGGGACAATGAGCAGTTCTTC,CASSHRLAGDNEQFF
TRBJ2-5,TRBV6-2/TRBV6-3,NA,NA,TGTGCCAGCAGTTACTCAGTGCGGCCCCCTCGGGAGGAGACCCAGTACTTC,CASSYSVRPPREETQYF
TRBJ1-1,TRBV5-1,TRBD1,NA,TGCGCCAGCAGCTTGGAACCCGTCCGACAGGGGAATTTCGCTGAAGCTTTCTTT,CASSLEPVRQGNFAEAFF
TRBJ2-2,TRBV19,TRBD1,NA,TGTGCCAGTAGGGGACAGAATGGGGCCGGGGAGCTGTTTTTT,CASRGQNGAGELFF
TRBJ2-3,TRBV10-2,TRBD2,NA,TGCGCCAGCAGGGCTAGCGGAAGCACAGATACGCAGTATTTT,CASRASGSTDTQYF
TRBJ1-4,TRBV5-1,TRBD1,few,TGCGCCAGCAGCACGGGACAGGGGTATGAAAAACTGTTTTTT,CASSTGQGYEKLFF
TRBJ2-3,TRBV18,TRBD1,NA,TGTGCCAGCTCACAGGACAGGGGGCCCACAGATACGCAGTATTTT,CASSQDRGPTDTQYF
TRBJ1-1,TRBV5-1,TRBD1,NA,TGCGCCAGCAGCTTGGGGCAGACAGGGGGCACTGAAGCTTTCTTT,CASSLGQTGGTEAFF
TRBJ2-5,TRBV5-1,TRBD1,NA,TGCGCCAGCAGCTTGGGGACAGGGCAAGAGACCCAGTACTTC,CASSLGTGQETQYF
TRBJ1-2,TRBV10-3,NA,NA,TGTGCCCAGTGGTCAGGGGTTGGCGGCTACACCTTC,CAQWSGVGGYTF
TRBJ1-2,TRBV10-2,TRBD1,once,TGCGCCAGCAGGACAGGGACAGGGGGCGCTTATGGCTACACCTTC,CASRTGTGGAYGYTF
TRBJ2-2,TRBV19,TRBD1,NA,TGTGCCAGTAAGGAGACAGGGGGCACCGGGGAGCTGTTTTTT,CASKETGGTGELFF